The following is a TCR beta chain sequence with its context. The germline V gene encodes CDR1 SGHTA and CDR2 FQGTGA. V was pared by 0 bases and J by 6 bases, with 5 bases of the junction left unmatched. This CDR3 comprises 15 residues. The sample originates from a study of blood T cell repertoires in COVID-19. At the level of the study: T cells, B-cell-depleted T cells, or PBMCs provided the cDNA or gDNA that served as material.

Original methodology: The authors estimated nucleated cell counts from reference gene primer amplification. This table comes from immunoSEQ multiplex PCR, and its TCRdb copy is limited to in-frame clones, with some not included. From that table come the V and J calls and clone size; the DNA was used to work out D and trimming. The sample has approximately 19,000 clones, roughly 81% seen once. Material: peripheral blood. This sequence originates from a man aged 60 to 75 with acute or convalescent COVID-19. The chain employs TRBV7-3 and TRBJ2-3; TRBD2 aligns across 8 bases. Written as DNA, the CDR3 is TGTGCCAGCAGCTTAACACTAGCGGTGGGGGATACGCAGTATTTT. This codes for CASSLTLAVGDTQYF.